The clone carrying this TCR beta chain was picked up one time. The antigen is undetermined. Per the germline V gene, CDR1 is MGHRA and CDR2 is YSYEKL. The CDR3 covers 18 residues. With V trimmed by 6 bases and J by 3 bases, 15 bases remained unmatched. This entry belongs to a study of graft-versus-host responses after intestinal transplantation. Notes on the study in general: Allograft graft-versus-host to host-versus-graft clonal ratios ran high in patients with graft-donor T cell macrochimerism. Some GvH clones were seen earlier in gut or blood, suggesting intestinal origin.

This table comes from immunoSEQ multiplex PCR, and its TCRdb copy is limited to in-frame clones, with some not included. The sample comprises under 100,000 clones, 85% to 95% of which are singletons, and 0.95% to 1.3% rests with the top ten. The chain carries TRBV4-1 and TRBJ2-2; 8 bases match TRBD1. Specimen: unstimulated CD8+ T cells sorted from spleen or lymph node cells, collected before transplant. This clonotype was obtained from a human donor who was the organ donor for an intestinal transplant. CDR3 DNA sequence: TGCGCCAGCAGGGACTTTTATCAGGGGGCAGGGGACACCGGGGAGCTGTTTTTT. Translation gives CASRDFYQGAGDTGELFF.